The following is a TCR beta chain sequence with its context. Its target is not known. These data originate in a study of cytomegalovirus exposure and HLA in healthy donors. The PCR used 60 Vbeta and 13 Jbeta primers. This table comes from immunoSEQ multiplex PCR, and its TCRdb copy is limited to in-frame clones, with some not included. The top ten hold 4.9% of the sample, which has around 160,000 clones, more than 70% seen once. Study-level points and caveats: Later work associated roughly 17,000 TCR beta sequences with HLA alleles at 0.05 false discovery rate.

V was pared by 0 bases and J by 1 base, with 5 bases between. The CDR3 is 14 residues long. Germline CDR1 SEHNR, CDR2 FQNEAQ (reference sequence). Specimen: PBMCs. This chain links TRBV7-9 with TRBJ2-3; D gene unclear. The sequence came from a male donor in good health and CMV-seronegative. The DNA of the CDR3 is TGTGCCAGCAGCTTAGCGGGCGGCACAGATACGCAGTATTTT. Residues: CASSLAGGTDTQYF.